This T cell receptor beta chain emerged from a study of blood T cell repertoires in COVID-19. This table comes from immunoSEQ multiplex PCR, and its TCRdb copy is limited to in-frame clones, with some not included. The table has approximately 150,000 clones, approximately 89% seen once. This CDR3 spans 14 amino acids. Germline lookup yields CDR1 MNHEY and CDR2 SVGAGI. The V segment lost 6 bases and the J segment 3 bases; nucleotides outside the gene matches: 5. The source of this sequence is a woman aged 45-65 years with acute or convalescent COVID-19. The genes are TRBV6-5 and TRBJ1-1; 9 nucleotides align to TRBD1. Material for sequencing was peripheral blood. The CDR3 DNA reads TGTGCCAGCAGCCCGACAGGGGGGTACACTGAAGCTTTCTTT. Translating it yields CASSPTGGYTEAFF.